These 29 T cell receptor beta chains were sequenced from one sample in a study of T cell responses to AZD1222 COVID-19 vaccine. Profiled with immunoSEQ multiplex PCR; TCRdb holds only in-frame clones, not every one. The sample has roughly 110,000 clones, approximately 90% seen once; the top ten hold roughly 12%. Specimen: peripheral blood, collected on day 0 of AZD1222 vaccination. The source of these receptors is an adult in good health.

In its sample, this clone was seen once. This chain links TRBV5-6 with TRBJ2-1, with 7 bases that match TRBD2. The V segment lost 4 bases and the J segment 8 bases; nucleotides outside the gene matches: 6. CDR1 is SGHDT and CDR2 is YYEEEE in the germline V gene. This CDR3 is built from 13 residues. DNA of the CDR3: TGTGCCAGCAGCGCGGCAGGGAGGGATGAGCAGTTCTTC. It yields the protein CASSAAGRDEQFF.

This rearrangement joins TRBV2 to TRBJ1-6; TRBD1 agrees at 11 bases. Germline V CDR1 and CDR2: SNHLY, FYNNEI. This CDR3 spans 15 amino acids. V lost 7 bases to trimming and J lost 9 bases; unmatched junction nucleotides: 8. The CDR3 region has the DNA TGTGCCAGCAAGGTGGACAGGGGGCAAGGTTCACCCCTCCACTTT. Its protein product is CASKVDRGQGSPLHF.

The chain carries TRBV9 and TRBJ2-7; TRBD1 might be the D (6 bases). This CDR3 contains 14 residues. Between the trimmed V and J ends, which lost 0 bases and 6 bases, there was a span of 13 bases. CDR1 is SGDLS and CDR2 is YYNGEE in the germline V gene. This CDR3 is CASSVESGAGEQYF. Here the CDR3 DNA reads TGTGCCAGCAGCGTAGAGTCAGGGGCCGGCGAGCAGTACTTC.

CDR3 nucleotide sequence: TGTGCCAGCAGCCTCGGGACAGTAACTGGCTACTATGGCTACACCTTC. Its protein product is CASSLGTVTGYYGYTF. This sequence joins TRBV11-2 and TRBJ1-2, with 7 bases fitting TRBD1. Germline lookup yields CDR1 SGHAT and CDR2 FQNNGV. The CDR3 loop spans 16 amino acids. V lost 5 bases and J lost 3; bases outside the gene matches: 12. The variable domain in full, completed from reference TRBV11-2 and TRBJ1-2, reads EAGVAQSPRYKIIEKRQSVAFWCNPISGHATLYWYQQILGQGPKLLIQFQNNGVVDDSQLPKDRFSAERLKGVDSTLKIQPAKLEDSAVYLCASSLGTVTGYYGYTFGSGTRLTVV.

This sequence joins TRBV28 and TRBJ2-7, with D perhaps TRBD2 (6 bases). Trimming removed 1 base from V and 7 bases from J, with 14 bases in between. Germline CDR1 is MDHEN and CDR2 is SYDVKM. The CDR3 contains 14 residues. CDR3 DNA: TGTGCCAGCAGTTTATACCGGGCCGCGGGGGAGCAGTACTTC. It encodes CASSLYRAAGEQYF.

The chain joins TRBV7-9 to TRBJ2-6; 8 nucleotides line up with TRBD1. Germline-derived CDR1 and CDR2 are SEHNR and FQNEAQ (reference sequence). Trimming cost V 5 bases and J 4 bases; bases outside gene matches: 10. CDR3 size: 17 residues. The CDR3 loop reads CASSPRTGKAGANVLTF. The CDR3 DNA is TGTGCCAGCAGCCCGCGGACAGGGAAGGCGGGGGCCAACGTCCTGACTTTC.

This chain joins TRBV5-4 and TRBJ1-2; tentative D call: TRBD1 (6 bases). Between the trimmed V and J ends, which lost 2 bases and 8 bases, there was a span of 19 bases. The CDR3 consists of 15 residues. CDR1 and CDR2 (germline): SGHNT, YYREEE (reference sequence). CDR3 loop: CASSFINQGLGGYTF. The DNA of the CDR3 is TGTGCCAGCAGCTTTATTAATCAGGGGTTAGGAGGCTACACCTTC.

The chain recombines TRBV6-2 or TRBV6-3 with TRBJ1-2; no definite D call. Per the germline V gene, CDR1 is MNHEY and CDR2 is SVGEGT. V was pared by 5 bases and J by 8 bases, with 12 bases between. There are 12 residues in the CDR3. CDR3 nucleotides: TGTGCCAGCAGTCTCCGCAGCACCGGCTACACCTTC. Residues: CASSLRSTGYTF.

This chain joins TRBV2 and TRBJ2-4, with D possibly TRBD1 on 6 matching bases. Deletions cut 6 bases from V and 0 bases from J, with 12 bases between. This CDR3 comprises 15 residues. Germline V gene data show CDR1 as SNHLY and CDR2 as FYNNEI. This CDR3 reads CASRRGTLAKNIQYF. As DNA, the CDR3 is TGTGCCAGCAGAAGGGGGACGTTAGCCAAAAACATTCAGTACTTC.

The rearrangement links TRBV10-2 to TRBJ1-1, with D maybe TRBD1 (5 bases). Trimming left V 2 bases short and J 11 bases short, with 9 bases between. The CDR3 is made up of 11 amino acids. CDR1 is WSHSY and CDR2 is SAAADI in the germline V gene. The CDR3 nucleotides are TGCGCCAGCAGTGAGGGGGCCGGGGCTTTCTTT. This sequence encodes CASSEGAGAFF.

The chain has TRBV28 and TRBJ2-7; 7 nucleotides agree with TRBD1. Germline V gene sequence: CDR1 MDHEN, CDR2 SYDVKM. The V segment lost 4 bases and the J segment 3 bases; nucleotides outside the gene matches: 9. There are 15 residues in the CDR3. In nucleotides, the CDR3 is TGTGCCAGCAGTTCGTTCGGACAGGCTGACTACGAGCAGTACTTC. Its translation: CASSSFGQADYEQYF.

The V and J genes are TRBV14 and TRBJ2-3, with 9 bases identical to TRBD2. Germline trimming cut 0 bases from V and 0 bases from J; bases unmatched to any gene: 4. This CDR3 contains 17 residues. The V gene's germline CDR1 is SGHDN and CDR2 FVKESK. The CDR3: CASSQERLAGSTDTQYF. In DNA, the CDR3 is TGTGCCAGCAGCCAAGAACGTCTAGCGGGAAGCACAGATACGCAGTATTTT.

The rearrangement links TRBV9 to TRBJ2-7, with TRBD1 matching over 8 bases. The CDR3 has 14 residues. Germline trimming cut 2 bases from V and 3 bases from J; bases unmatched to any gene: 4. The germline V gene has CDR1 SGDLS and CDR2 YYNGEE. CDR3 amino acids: CASSVGQGGYEQYF. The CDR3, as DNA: TGTGCCAGCAGCGTTGGACAGGGAGGCTACGAGCAGTACTTC.

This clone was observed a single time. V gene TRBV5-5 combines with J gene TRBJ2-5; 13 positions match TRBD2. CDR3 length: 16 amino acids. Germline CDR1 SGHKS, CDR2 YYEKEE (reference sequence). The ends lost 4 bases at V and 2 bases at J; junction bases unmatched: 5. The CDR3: CASSPTSGRFQETQYF. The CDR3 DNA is TGTGCCAGCAGCCCGACTAGCGGGAGGTTTCAAGAGACCCAGTACTTC.

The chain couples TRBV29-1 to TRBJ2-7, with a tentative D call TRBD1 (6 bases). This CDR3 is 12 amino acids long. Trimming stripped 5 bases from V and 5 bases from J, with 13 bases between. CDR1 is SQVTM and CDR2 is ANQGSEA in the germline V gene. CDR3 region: CSVTGILDEQYF. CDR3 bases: TGCAGCGTTACAGGGATTTTGGACGAGCAGTACTTC.

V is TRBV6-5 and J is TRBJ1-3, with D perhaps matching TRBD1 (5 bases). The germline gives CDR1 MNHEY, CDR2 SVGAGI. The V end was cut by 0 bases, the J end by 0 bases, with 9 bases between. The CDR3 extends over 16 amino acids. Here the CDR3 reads CASSYSGQSSGNTIYF. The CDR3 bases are TGTGCCAGCAGTTACTCGGGGCAAAGCTCTGGAAACACCATATATTTT.

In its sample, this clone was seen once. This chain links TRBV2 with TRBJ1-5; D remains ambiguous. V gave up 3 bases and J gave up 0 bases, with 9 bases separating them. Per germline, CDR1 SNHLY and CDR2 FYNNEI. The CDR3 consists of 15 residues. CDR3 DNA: TGTGCCAGCAGTGAGGGATCGTATAGCAATCAGCCCCAGCATTTT. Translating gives CASSEGSYSNQPQHF.

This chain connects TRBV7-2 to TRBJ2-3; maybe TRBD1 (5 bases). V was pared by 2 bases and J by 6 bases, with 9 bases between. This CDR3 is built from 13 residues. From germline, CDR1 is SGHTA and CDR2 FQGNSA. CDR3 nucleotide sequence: TGTGCCAGCAGCTTAAGGGGCGGCGATACGCAGTATTTT. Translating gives CASSLRGGDTQYF.

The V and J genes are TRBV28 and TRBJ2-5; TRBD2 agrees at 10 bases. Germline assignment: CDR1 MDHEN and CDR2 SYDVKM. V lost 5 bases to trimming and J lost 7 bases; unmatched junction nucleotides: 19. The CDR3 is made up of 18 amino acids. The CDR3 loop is CASSPPGVAGGGSRTQYF. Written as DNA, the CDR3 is TGTGCCAGCAGTCCCCCCGGAGTAGCGGGAGGTGGTAGTAGGACCCAGTACTTC.

The CDR3 DNA reads TGTGCCAGCAGTGTGTTGACTTCGGCCCAATTCTTC. Encoded protein: CASSVLTSAQFF. This chain links TRBV28 with TRBJ2-1; D not certain. Germline CDR1 is MDHEN and CDR2 is SYDVKM. Trimming left V 5 bases short and J 16 bases short, with 18 bases between. The CDR3 is made up of 12 amino acids. The complete variable domain, with remaining parts taken from reference TRBV28 and TRBJ2-1, reads DVKVTQSSRYLVKRTGEKVFLECVQDMDHENMFWYRQDPGLGLRLIYFSYDVKMKEKGDIPEGYSVSREKKERFSLILESASTNQTSMYLCASSVLTSAQFFGPGTRLTVL.

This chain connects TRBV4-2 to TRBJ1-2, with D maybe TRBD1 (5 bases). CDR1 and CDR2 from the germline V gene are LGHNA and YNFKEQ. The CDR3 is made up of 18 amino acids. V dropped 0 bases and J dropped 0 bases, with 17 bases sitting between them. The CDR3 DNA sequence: TGTGCCAGCAGCCAAGATCCGCAGGGCCCCTCCGCTAACTATGGCTACACCTTC. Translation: CASSQDPQGPSANYGYTF.

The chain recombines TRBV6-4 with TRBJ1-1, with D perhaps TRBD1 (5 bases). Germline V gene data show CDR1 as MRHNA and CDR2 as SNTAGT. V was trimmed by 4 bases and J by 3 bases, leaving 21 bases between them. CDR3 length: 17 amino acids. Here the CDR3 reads CASSGPWNQGEDTEAFF. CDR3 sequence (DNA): TGTGCCAGCAGTGGCCCCTGGAATCAGGGCGAGGACACTGAAGCTTTCTTT.

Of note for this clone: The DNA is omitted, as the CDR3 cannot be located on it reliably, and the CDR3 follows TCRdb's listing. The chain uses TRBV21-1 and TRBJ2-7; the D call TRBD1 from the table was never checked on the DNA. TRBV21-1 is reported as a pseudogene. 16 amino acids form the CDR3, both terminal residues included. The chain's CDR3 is CASSKAVGQGSYEQYF.

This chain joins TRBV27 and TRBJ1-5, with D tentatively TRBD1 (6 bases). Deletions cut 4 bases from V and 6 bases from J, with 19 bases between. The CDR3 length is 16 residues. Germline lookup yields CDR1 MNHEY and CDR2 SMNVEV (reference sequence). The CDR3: CASSSLTGRVSQPQHF. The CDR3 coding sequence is TGTGCCAGCAGTTCCCTCACAGGGAGGGTGAGTCAGCCCCAGCATTTT.

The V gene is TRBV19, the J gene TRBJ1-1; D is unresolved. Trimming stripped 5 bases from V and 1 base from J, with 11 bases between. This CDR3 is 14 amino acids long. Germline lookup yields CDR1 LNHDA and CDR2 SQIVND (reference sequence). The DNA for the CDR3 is TGTGCCAGTAGTTCTCAAACTTGGAACACTGAAGCTTTCTTT. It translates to CASSSQTWNTEAFF.

The DNA for the CDR3 is TGCAGCGTTGGACGGCTGGGGGAGACCCAGTACTTC. Translation: CSVGRLGETQYF. V is TRBV29-1 and J is TRBJ2-5; D gene uncertain. The CDR3 is 12 residues long. Trimming took off 4 bases at V and 5 bases at J, with 11 bases between the two ends. The germline V gene has CDR1 SQVTM and CDR2 ANQGSEA.

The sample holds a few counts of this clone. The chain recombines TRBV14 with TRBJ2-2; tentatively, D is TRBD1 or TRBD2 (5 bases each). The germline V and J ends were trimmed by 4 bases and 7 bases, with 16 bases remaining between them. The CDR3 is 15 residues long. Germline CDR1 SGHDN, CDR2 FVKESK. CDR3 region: CASSPEPGRLGELFF. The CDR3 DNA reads TGTGCCAGCAGCCCCGAACCGGGGCGTCTCGGGGAGCTGTTTTTT.

The CDR3 protein is CASRMGAGGFYEQYF. The DNA of the CDR3 is TGTGCCAGCAGAATGGGAGCGGGGGGGTTCTACGAGCAGTACTTC. The J gene is TRBJ2-7, the V gene TRBV6-5; TRBD2 matches at 10 bases. Germline-derived CDR1 and CDR2 are MNHEY and SVGAGI. The CDR3 extends over 15 amino acids. V lost 6 bases and J lost 3; bases outside the gene matches: 8.

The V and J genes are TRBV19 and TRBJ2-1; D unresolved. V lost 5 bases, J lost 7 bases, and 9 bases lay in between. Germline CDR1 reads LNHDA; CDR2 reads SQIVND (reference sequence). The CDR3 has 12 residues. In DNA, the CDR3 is TGTGCCAGTAGTCTACTTTTTAATGAGCAGTTCTTC. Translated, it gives CASSLLFNEQFF.